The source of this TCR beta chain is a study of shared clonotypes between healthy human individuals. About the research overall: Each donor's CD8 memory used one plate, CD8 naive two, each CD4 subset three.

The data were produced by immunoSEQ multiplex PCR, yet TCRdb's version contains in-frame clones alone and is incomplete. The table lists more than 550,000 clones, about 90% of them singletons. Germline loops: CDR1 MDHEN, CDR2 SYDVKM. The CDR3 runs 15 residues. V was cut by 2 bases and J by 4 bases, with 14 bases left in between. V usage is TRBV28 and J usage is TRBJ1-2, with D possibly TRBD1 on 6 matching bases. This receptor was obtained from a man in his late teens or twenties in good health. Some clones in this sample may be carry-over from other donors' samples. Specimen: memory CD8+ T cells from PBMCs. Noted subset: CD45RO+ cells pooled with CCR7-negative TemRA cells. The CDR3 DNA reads TGTGCCAGCAGTTTAACGGCCACAGGGTCCTATGGCTACACCTTC. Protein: CASSLTATGSYGYTF.